Shown below are 28 T cell receptor beta chains from a single sample sequenced in a study of cytotoxic CD8 clonotypes in ibrutinib-treated CLL. Method: immunoSEQ multiplex PCR; TCRdb's copy keeps in-frame clones and lacks some. This sample has tens of thousands of clones, with less than 95% found just once. Specimen: PBMCs, collected after 12 months of ibrutinib treatment. The receptors were gathered from a human donor with chronic lymphocytic leukemia.

This rearrangement joins TRBV28 to TRBJ2-3; 13 positions match TRBD2. There are 15 residues in the CDR3. Trimming cost V 3 bases and J 6 bases; bases outside gene matches: 3. CDR1 and CDR2 from the germline V gene are MDHEN and SYDVKM. The CDR3 loop reads CASSFGTSGNDTQYF. The DNA for the CDR3 is TGTGCCAGCAGTTTCGGGACTAGCGGGAACGATACGCAGTATTTT.

This rearrangement joins TRBV11-1 to TRBJ2-5, with TRBD2 matching 8 bases. V shed 5 bases and J 5 bases; nucleotides not matched to a gene: 13. Per germline, CDR1 SGHAT and CDR2 FQDESV (reference sequence). The CDR3 sequence is 16 residues long. CDR3 in amino acids: CASSLRTSSHWETQYF. CDR3 nucleotide sequence: TGTGCCAGCAGCCTACGGACTAGCTCTCACTGGGAGACCCAGTACTTC.

The J gene is TRBJ1-2, the V gene TRBV6-6; 8 nucleotides line up with TRBD1. V trimming: 2 bases; J trimming: 8 bases; junction bases outside the gene matches: 7. The CDR3 is made up of 14 amino acids. The germline CDR1 and CDR2 sequences are MNHNY and SVGAGI (reference sequence). Written as DNA, the CDR3 is TGTGCCAGCAGTTACGCCGACAGGGGATGGGGCTACACCTTC. This codes for CASSYADRGWGYTF.

The chain joins TRBV9 to TRBJ2-7; weak D call: TRBD2 (6 bases). The germline V gene encodes CDR1 SGDLS and CDR2 YYNGEE. The CDR3 contains 14 residues. Deletions cut 2 bases from V and 6 bases from J, with 15 bases between. CDR3: CASSVGRSGGEQYF. Written as DNA, the CDR3 is TGTGCCAGCAGCGTGGGGAGGAGTGGTGGCGAGCAGTACTTC.

The chain recombines TRBV7-2 with TRBJ1-5; D unclear. Germline CDR1 reads SGHTA; CDR2 reads FQGNSA. Trimming removed 2 bases at V and 0 bases at J, with 5 bases between. This CDR3 is built from 14 residues. The CDR3 DNA is TGTGCCAGCAGCTTAAGGCTTAGCAATCAGCCCCAGCATTTT. It is translated as CASSLRLSNQPQHF. Drawing the rest from reference TRBV7-2 and TRBJ1-5, the complete variable domain is GAGVSQSPSNKVTEKGKDVELRCDPISGHTALYWYRQSLGQGLEFLIYFQGNSAPDKSGLPSDRFSAERTGGSVSTLTIQRTQQEDSAVYLCASSLRLSNQPQHFGDGTRLSIL.

This chain links TRBV21-1 with TRBJ1-3. TRBV21-1 is a documented pseudogene. This CDR3 region has 17 residues. CDR3 amino acids: CARLGRFPSTMRNTIYF. DNA for the CDR3: TGTGCCAGACTCGGGCGGTTCCCCTCTACCATGAGAAACACCATATATTTT.

The J gene is TRBJ1-1, the V gene TRBV28; 9 bases are shared with TRBD1. This CDR3 has 14 residues. Trimming cost V 6 bases and J 5 bases; bases outside gene matches: 7. CDR1 is MDHEN and CDR2 is SYDVKM in the germline V gene. The chain's CDR3 is CASRDRGGWTEAFF. CDR3 nucleotide sequence: TGTGCCAGCAGGGACAGGGGAGGGTGGACTGAAGCTTTCTTT.

This clone is medium-sized (0.01 to 0.1%) by share. The rearrangement links TRBV30 to TRBJ1-5; no definite D call. The CDR3 length is 13 residues. Germline CDR1 and CDR2: GTSNPN and SVGIG (reference sequence). Deletions cut 4 bases from V and 0 bases from J, with 7 bases between. CDR3 nucleotide sequence: TGTGCCTGGAACTTTTATAGCAATCAGCCCCAGCATTTT. Translation gives CAWNFYSNQPQHF.

The V call is TRBV5-1, the J call TRBJ2-3, with D maybe TRBD2 (6 bases). The length of the CDR3 is 14 residues. The germline V gene encodes CDR1 SGHRS and CDR2 YFSETQ. Trimming left V 2 bases short and J 4 bases short, with 11 bases between. The CDR3 DNA sequence: TGCGCCAGCAGCTTCACGGGGGTGGCAGATACGCAGTATTTT. The encoded protein is CASSFTGVADTQYF.

The V call is TRBV28, the J call TRBJ2-7; D remains unclear. There are 14 residues in the CDR3. Per germline, CDR1 MDHEN and CDR2 SYDVKM. Trimming removed 5 bases at V and 3 bases at J, with 14 bases between. CDR3 DNA sequence: TGTGCCAGCAGTCCAAGACCGTCAGACTACGAGCAGTACTTC. Translated, it gives CASSPRPSDYEQYF.

The gene calls are TRBV4-3 and TRBJ1-2; TRBD1 is a possible D gene (6 bases). The germline V gene encodes CDR1 LGHNA and CDR2 YSLEER. This CDR3 is 13 amino acids long. The V gene lost 2 bases and the J gene lost 8 bases, with 12 bases spanning the gap. The CDR3 here is CASSQTQGSGYTF. The CDR3 coding sequence is TGCGCCAGCAGCCAAACACAGGGTTCCGGCTACACCTTC.

This sequence joins TRBV5-1 and TRBJ2-1, with TRBD2 matching over 12 bases. The CDR3 is 16 residues long. The germline V gene has CDR1 SGHRS and CDR2 YFSETQ. After removal of 4 bases from V and 8 bases from J, the junction contained 10 bases not matched to a gene. In DNA form, the CDR3 reads TGCGCCAGCAGCCTCCGGACTAGCGGGAAACTCTATGAGCAGTTCTTC. It is translated as CASSLRTSGKLYEQFF.

The rearrangement joins TRBV19 to TRBJ1-5; 9 nucleotides align to TRBD1. Germline values: CDR1 LNHDA, CDR2 SQIVND (reference sequence). J lost 11 bases, V lost 2 bases, and 16 bases had no gene match. This CDR3 comprises 17 residues. Here the CDR3 DNA reads TGTGCCAGTAGTATATCCCCCGGGGACAGGGTGGGCGAGACCCAGCATTTT. It is translated as CASSISPGDRVGETQHF.

The chain carries TRBV4-1 and TRBJ2-3, with TRBD2 identical over 15 bases. The V and J ends lost 3 bases and 0 bases, in that order; junction bases with no gene match: 4. Germline CDR1 MGHRA, CDR2 YSYEKL. The CDR3 consists of 18 residues. Here the CDR3 DNA reads TGCGCCAGCAGCCAGGGGACTAGCGGGAGGCCAAGCACAGATACGCAGTATTTT. Its translation is CASSQGTSGRPSTDTQYF.

The chain combines TRBV7-2 with TRBJ1-1; D may be TRBD1 (6 bases). V was pared by 3 bases and J by 1 base, with 12 bases between. The CDR3 length is 15 residues. Germline assignment: CDR1 SGHTA and CDR2 FQGNSA. The CDR3 nucleotides read TGTGCCAGCAGCTTTCGACAGGCTACGAACACTGAAGCTTTCTTT. Translated, it gives CASSFRQATNTEAFF.

The J gene is TRBJ2-1, the V gene TRBV6-1; TRBD2 matches at 14 bases. Losses at the gene ends were 7 bases for V and 6 bases for J; bases not matched to a gene: 5. The germline V gene encodes CDR1 MNHNS and CDR2 SASEGT. CDR3 size: 15 residues. The CDR3 region is CASTLTSGRVNEQFF. The CDR3 coding sequence is TGTGCCAGCACCTTGACTAGCGGGAGGGTCAATGAGCAGTTCTTC.

The chain has TRBV18 and TRBJ2-3; perhaps TRBD2 as D (6 bases). The CDR3 loop spans 14 amino acids. V was cut by 3 bases and J by 3 bases, with 10 bases left in between. CDR1 is KGHSH, CDR2 LQKENI, per germline. The chain's CDR3 is CASSPTGTTDTQYF. Here the CDR3 DNA reads TGTGCCAGCTCACCCACCGGGACTACAGATACGCAGTATTTT.

V usage is TRBV7-8 and J usage is TRBJ2-5; 8 bases align to TRBD2. V was pared by 5 bases and J by 1 base, with 18 bases of the junction left unmatched. CDR3 length: 19 amino acids. Looked up from germline, CDR1 is SGHVS and CDR2 is FQNEAQ. The CDR3 protein is CASSPDLVVGGRLQETQYF. CDR3 in DNA: TGTGCCAGCAGCCCCGACCTAGTTGTTGGCGGGAGGCTCCAAGAGACCCAGTACTTC.

This sequence joins TRBV7-9 and TRBJ1-1; tentatively, D is TRBD1 (5 bases). Germline CDR1 and CDR2: SEHNR and FQNEAQ (reference sequence). The CDR3 runs to 13 residues. The germline V and J ends were trimmed by 4 bases and 4 bases, with 10 bases remaining between them. This CDR3 reads CASSSRASTEAFF. The CDR3 DNA reads as TGTGCCAGCAGCTCCAGGGCCTCCACTGAAGCTTTCTTT.

This chain uses TRBV18 with TRBJ1-1; D gene unclear. Germline-derived CDR1 and CDR2 are KGHSH and LQKENI. Trimming shortened V by 3 bases and J by 1 base, and 6 bases separated the two germline ends. The CDR3 totals 13 residues. The chain's CDR3 is CASSPQANTEAFF. In DNA, the CDR3 is TGTGCCAGCTCACCGCAAGCGAACACTGAAGCTTTCTTT.

The chain has TRBV27 and TRBJ1-1, with 7 bases lining up with TRBD1. The CDR3 consists of 16 residues. Germline values: CDR1 MNHEY, CDR2 SMNVEV (reference sequence). Trimming took 5 bases from V and 0 from J; bases not matched to a gene: 9. The CDR3 nucleotides read TGTGCCAGCAGTAAACTTGGCGGGACAGTGAACACTGAAGCTTTCTTT. It translates to CASSKLGGTVNTEAFF.

The CDR3 DNA follows: TGTGCCAGCAGCTTAAAAGGTGGAGGGGGGACGCCCACAGATACGCAGTATTTT. Translation: CASSLKGGGGTPTDTQYF. This sequence joins TRBV7-3 and TRBJ2-3; the D gene could be TRBD1 or TRBD2 (6 bases each). Per germline, CDR1 SGHTA and CDR2 FQGTGA. CDR3 length: 18 residues. V shed 1 base and J shed 2 bases, with 19 bases lying between them.

This chain links TRBV4-1 with TRBJ1-1; the D gene is possibly TRBD1 (5 bases). This CDR3 has 16 amino acids. With 0 bases removed from V and 4 bases from J, the gap between germline ends came to 15 bases. Germline V CDR1 and CDR2: MGHRA, YSYEKL. CDR3 region: CASSQEWGGDGTEAFF. The CDR3 DNA sequence: TGCGCCAGCAGCCAAGAATGGGGGGGTGATGGCACTGAAGCTTTCTTT.

This chain connects TRBV6-5 to TRBJ1-2, with 9 bases aligning to TRBD1. The germline gives CDR1 MNHEY, CDR2 SVGAGI. The CDR3 covers 14 residues. The J segment lost 7 bases and the V segment lost 0 bases, leaving 3 bases of the junction unmatched. The CDR3 nucleotides read TGTGCCAGCAGTTACTCGGGACAGGGTTTTGGCTACACCTTC. Its translation: CASSYSGQGFGYTF.

V gene TRBV5-1 combines with J gene TRBJ2-7; 7 bases match TRBD1. The CDR3 spans 15 residues. CDR1 and CDR2 (germline): SGHRS, YFSETQ. The V segment lost 4 bases and the J segment 2 bases; nucleotides outside the gene matches: 9. CDR3 sequence reads: CASSLGTAPAYEQYF. The DNA for the CDR3 is TGCGCCAGCAGCCTTGGGACAGCGCCTGCCTACGAGCAGTACTTC. The complete variable domain, with remaining parts taken from reference TRBV5-1 and TRBJ2-7, reads KAGVTQTPRYLIKTRGQQVTLSCSPISGHRSVSWYQQTPGQGLQFLFEYFSETQRNKGNFPGRFSGRQFSNSRSEMNVSTLELGDSALYLCASSLGTAPAYEQYFGPGTRLTVT.

The J gene is TRBJ2-2, the V gene TRBV18; 10 bases map to TRBD2. The CDR3 has 18 amino acids. Trimming at V came to 0 bases and at J to 7 bases, leaving 11 bases not matched to a gene. Germline V gene lookup returns CDR1 KGHSH and CDR2 LQKENI. The CDR3 reads CASSPPTSLAGVGGELFF. The CDR3 region has the DNA TGTGCCAGCTCACCACCTACGTCGCTAGCGGGAGTTGGCGGGGAGCTGTTTTTT.

This chain connects TRBV5-1 to TRBJ2-3, with a tentative D call TRBD2 (6 bases). Germline values: CDR1 SGHRS, CDR2 YFSETQ. Trimming took 4 bases from V and 6 from J, leaving 12 bases between them. This CDR3 has 13 residues. The CDR3 loop is CASSPGGSDTQYF. CDR3 coding DNA: TGCGCCAGCAGCCCCGGGGGATCGGATACGCAGTATTTT.

The sample holds a few counts of this clone. The chain has TRBV7-3 and TRBJ2-1; D call uncertain. Germline CDR1 and CDR2: SGHTA and FQGTGA. This CDR3 is built from 15 residues. V was cut by 5 bases and J by 0 bases, with 11 bases left in between. The CDR3 DNA follows: TGTGCCAGCAGCGGAGCGCCCTCCTCCTACAATGAGCAGTTCTTC. It yields the protein CASSGAPSSYNEQFF.